The entry that follows covers one T cell receptor beta chain sequence. These data originate in a study of blood T cell repertoires in COVID-19. Produced via immunoSEQ multiplex PCR; TCRdb's table is partial and in-frame only. The sample includes about 130,000 clones, approximately 80% of them seen just once. V lost 0 bases and J 2 bases, leaving 14 bases between the germline ends. The CDR3 contains 18 residues. From germline, CDR1 is MGHRA and CDR2 YSYEKL. This TCR was sampled from an elderly man with acute or convalescent COVID-19. Sequencing used peripheral blood. This chain links TRBV4-1 with TRBJ1-6; tentatively, D is TRBD1 (5 bases). In DNA form, the CDR3 reads TGCGCCAGCAGCCAAGAGGGTGGGGGACTCACCTATAATTCACCCCTCCACTTT. Its translation: CASSQEGGGLTYNSPLHF.